Here is one TCR beta chain with its context. Other nucleotide sequences in the sample specify the same CDR3. In the authors' methods: Counts of nucleated cells, estimated from reference gene primer amplification, were obtained. The protocol was immunoSEQ multiplex PCR, while the TCRdb copy is restricted to in-frame clones and leaves out a portion. V, J and clone size derive from that table, while D and trimming were established from the DNA sequence. The sample has about 300,000 clones, approximately 84% seen once; the top ten hold over 1.1%. The data originate from a study of blood T cell repertoires in COVID-19. Study information: The samples span acute and convalescent COVID-19 from the United States, Italy and Spain.

Germline CDR1 is LGHDT and CDR2 is YNNKEL (reference sequence). The CDR3 loop spans 16 amino acids. The V and J ends lost 2 bases and 3 bases respectively, with 14 bases between them. This chain joins TRBV3-1 (or the pseudogene TRBV3-2) and TRBJ1-5, with TRBD1 as a possible D gene (6 bases). Sequenced input: peripheral blood. The TCR comes from a human donor with COVID-19, enrolled during active disease. The donor label of this sample is uncertain. CDR3 nucleotides: TGTGCCAGCAGCCAAACGCCGGACAGCTACAATCAGCCCCAGCATTTT. Protein product: CASSQTPDSYNQPQHF.